This section outlines one TCR beta chain sequence together with its context. Its cognate antigen is unknown. Trimming cost V 5 bases and J 0 bases, with 11 bases left between them. The CDR3 contains 16 residues. From germline, CDR1 is MGHDK and CDR2 SYGVNS. TCRdb's copy holds only in-frame clones and misses some; the assay was immunoSEQ multiplex PCR. Found here are about 23,000 clones, 60% to 80% of them singletons; the top ten hold 11%. After expansion with viral peptide pools in the ViraFEST assay, antigen-specific CD4+ T cells were sequenced. Around day 10 of culture, CD4+ T cells were separated out. Vaccinated recipients, who were negative for nucleocapsid antibodies, had no history of SARS-CoV-2 infection. IL-2 medium took the place of half the medium on both days 3 and 7. These data originate in a study of vaccination effects on CD4 cells after COVID-19. Study-level information: Of the BNT162b2 and mRNA-1273 vaccines, participants received two doses of one or the other.

The genes are TRBV25-1 and TRBJ1-6, with TRBD1 as a possible D gene (6 bases). This specimen was CD4+ T cells from PBMCs cultured with HCoV-NL63 spike peptides, taken before COVID-19 vaccination. This sequence originates from a human donor who received a COVID-19 vaccine. The CDR3 loop reads CASSKDSSSYNSPLHF. CDR3 DNA sequence: TGTGCCAGCAGTAAGGACAGTAGCTCCTATAATTCACCCCTCCACTTT.